This T cell receptor (beta chain) was captured in a study of response to subunit inactivated influenza vaccine. TCRdb recomputed calls from the RT-PCR reads with MiXCR, one row per CDR3 protein. The sample holds a few hundred thousand distinct CDR3 sequences; approximately 20% are singletons and the top ten take 9% to 12%. This clonotype was detected many times. V lost 5 bases and J lost 1; bases outside the gene matches: 5. Germline CDR1 reads MNHEY; CDR2 reads SVGEGT. This CDR3 is built from 16 residues. The sample here was PBMCs from blood, taken approximately 20 months after vaccination. The TCR sequence derives from a man between 50 and 70 years old who received an inactivated influenza vaccine. This chain joins TRBV6-2 or TRBV6-3 and TRBJ1-1; TRBD1 aligns across 12 bases. In nucleotides, the CDR3 is TGTGCCAGCAGTCTCCCGGGACAGGGGGCGAACACTGAAGCTTTCTTT. Protein sequence: CASSLPGQGANTEAFF.